This TCR beta chain stems from a study of T cells in localized non-small cell lung cancer. Notes on the study in general: It was uninvolved adjacent lung that showed the highest T cell clonality, exceeding tumor. Adjacent lung was found to contain a median about 62 of the top 100 tumor clones. Sequencing involved a lone tumor region, leaving heterogeneity possible. Longer overall survival was seen with higher T cell density measured in blood.

The CDR3 sequence is 15 residues long. From germline, CDR1 is SGHRS and CDR2 YFSETQ. V lost 3 bases, J lost 2 bases, and 15 bases lay in between. With regard to this clone: Its antigen is undetermined.

Here immunoSEQ multiplex PCR was the method, and the copy in TCRdb shows in-frame clones only, minus some. The sample lists 45,000 to 55,000 clones, roughly 77% occurring once. The gene calls are TRBV5-1 and TRBJ2-7; D might be TRBD1 or TRBD2, each matching 7 bases. The starting material was peripheral blood, obtained before any cancer treatment. The TCR sequence derives from a man aged 35 to 70 with stage I squamous cell lung carcinoma. The CDR3 sequence is CASSSKQGTTYEQYF. In DNA form, the CDR3 reads TGCGCCAGCAGCTCCAAACAGGGGACTACCTACGAGCAGTACTTC. Based on the CDR3 plus reference TRBV5-1 and TRBJ2-7, the full variable domain is KAGVTQTPRYLIKTRGQQVTLSCSPISGHRSVSWYQQTPGQGLQFLFEYFSETQRNKGNFPGRFSGRQFSNSRSEMNVSTLELGDSALYLCASSSKQGTTYEQYFGPGTRLTVT.